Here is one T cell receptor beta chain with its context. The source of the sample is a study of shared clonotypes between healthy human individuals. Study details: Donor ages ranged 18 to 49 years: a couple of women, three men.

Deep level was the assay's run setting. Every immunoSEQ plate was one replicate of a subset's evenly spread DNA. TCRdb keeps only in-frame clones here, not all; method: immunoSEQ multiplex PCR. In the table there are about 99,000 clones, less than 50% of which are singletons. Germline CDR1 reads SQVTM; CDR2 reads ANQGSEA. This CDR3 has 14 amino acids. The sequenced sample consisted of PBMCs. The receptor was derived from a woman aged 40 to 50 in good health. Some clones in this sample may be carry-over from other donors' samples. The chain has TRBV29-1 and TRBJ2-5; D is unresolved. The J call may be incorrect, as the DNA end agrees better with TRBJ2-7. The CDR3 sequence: CSVESRDHSYEQYF. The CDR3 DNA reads TGCAGCGTTGAGAGCCGAGACCACTCCTACGAGCAGTACTTC.